This T cell receptor beta chain is drawn from a study of control samples from healthy donors and cancer patients. Some clones are missing from TCRdb's copy, which holds only in-frame ones; the method was immunoSEQ multiplex PCR. In the table there are approximately 79,000 clones, approximately 91% of which are singletons. This CDR3 has 15 amino acids. V lost 5 bases and J lost 3, with 16 bases in between. Germline V gene lookup returns CDR1 KGHSH and CDR2 LQKENI. The V and J genes are TRBV18 and TRBJ2-5; a weak D match, TRBD1 (5 bases). Sequencing was carried out using blood. This TCR was sampled from a man in his forties or fifties in good health. In DNA form, the CDR3 reads TGTGCCAGCTCAGCCCCAGGGTTGTGGAAAGAGACCCAGTACTTC. Protein sequence: CASSAPGLWKETQYF.